This T cell receptor (beta chain) emerged from a study of blood T cell repertoires in COVID-19. Across the study: PBMCs, B-cell-depleted T cells, or T cells provided the cDNA or gDNA that made up the material.

The V and J ends lost 1 base and 0 bases respectively, with 13 bases between them. The CDR3 runs to 16 residues. Germline CDR1 and CDR2: SGHDT and YYEEEE. Original processing methods: From reference gene primer amplification, estimates of nucleated cell counts were derived. The assay was immunoSEQ multiplex PCR, and TCRdb's table has in-frame clones only and misses some. That table furnishes V, J and clone size, whereas the DNA furnished D and trimming. The sample lists 250,000 to 350,000 clones, roughly 85% seen once, with 3% in the top ten. The gene calls are TRBV5-6 and TRBJ1-2, with D uncertain. Material: peripheral blood. This clonotype was obtained from a woman aged 25 to 39 with active or convalescent COVID-19. The CDR3 nucleotides are TGTGCCAGCAGCTTGAACCAGAGGGCCACTAACTATGGCTACACCTTC. Protein product: CASSLNQRATNYGYTF.